The T cell receptor (beta chain) under discussion was sequenced for a study of shared clonotypes between healthy human individuals. The study's findings and limits: Memory subsets had estimated richness that was generally smaller than that of naive subsets.

TCRdb's table, derived via immunoSEQ multiplex PCR, lists solely in-frame clones and lacks some. Of around 560,000 clones in the sample, approximately 95% are singletons; the top ten hold around 0.11%. Note on this clone: Antigen specificity is unknown.

The naive CD8 subset, CD45RO-negative cells positively selected for CCR7, excluded terminally differentiated effector memory CD45RA+ cells. The CDR3 is made up of 14 amino acids. Per the germline V gene, CDR1 is SGHDT and CDR2 is YYEEEE. J gave up 0 bases and V 4 bases, and 1 base lay outside the gene matches. Input material: naive CD8+ T cells sorted from blood. The TCR originated in a woman aged 30 to 39 in good health. This sequence joins TRBV5-6 and TRBJ2-1; 7 bases are shared with TRBD1. CDR3 DNA sequence: TGTGCCAGCAGCCCAGGGGGCTCCTACAATGAGCAGTTCTTC. This translates into CASSPGGSYNEQFF.